This T cell receptor (delta chain) was found in a study of Vδ1+ human thymocytes. This clone showed up just a few times. Antigen: not known. The V end lost 3 bases, the J end lost 10 bases, and 24 bases lay between the germline ends. Germline V CDR1 and CDR2: TSWWSYY, QGS. The CDR3 contains 16 residues. Study-wide results and caveats: Approximately 20% of thymic delta-chain sequences were Vdelta2, with few Vdelta3, unlike blood Vdelta1+ controls. Bulk repertoire data may be misinterpreted because of unexpected Vdelta2 sequences. Thymic TRG and TRD repertoires appeared highly polyclonal.

RNA was extracted from the cells and then reverse transcribed. The CDR3 regions were amplified by multiplex PCR from V-gene primers to a constant-region primer. TCRdb re-called the multiplex PCR reads with CATT. The sample has 21,000 or so delta-chain clones, 8.1% seen once. After alphabeta T cell depletion, CD3+ Vdelta1+ Vdelta2- thymocytes were sorted. This clonotype originated in a child under two years old who had congenital heart surgery. The specimen was Vdelta1+ gamma-delta thymocytes from the thymus. Subset denoted: FACS-sorted CD3+ TCRalphabeta- TCRVdelta1+ TCRVdelta2- thymocytes. J is TRDJ1 and V is TRDV1; unclear D gene. The CDR3 DNA reads as TGTGCTCTTGGGGACCCGAAGATCCCCGAATGCTACGGACTCATCTTT. It encodes CALGDPKIPECYGLIF.